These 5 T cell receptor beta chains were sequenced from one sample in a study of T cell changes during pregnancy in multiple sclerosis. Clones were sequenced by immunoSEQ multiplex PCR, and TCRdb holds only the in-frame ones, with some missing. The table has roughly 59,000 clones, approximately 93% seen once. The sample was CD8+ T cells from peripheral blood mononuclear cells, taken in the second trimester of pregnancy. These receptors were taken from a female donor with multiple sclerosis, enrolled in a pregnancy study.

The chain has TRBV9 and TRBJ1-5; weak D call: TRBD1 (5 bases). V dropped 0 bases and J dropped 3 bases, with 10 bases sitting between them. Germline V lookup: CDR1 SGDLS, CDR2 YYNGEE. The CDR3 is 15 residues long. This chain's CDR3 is CASSVAGGSNQPQHF. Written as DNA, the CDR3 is TGTGCCAGCAGCGTAGCGGGGGGGTCCAATCAGCCCCAGCATTTT.

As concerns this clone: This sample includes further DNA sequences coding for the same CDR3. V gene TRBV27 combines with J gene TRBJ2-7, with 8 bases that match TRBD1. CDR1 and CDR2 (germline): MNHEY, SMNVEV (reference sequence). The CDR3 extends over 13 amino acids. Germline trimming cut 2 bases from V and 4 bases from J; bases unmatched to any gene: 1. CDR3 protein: CASSLDRGYEQYF. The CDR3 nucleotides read TGTGCCAGCAGTTTAGACAGGGGTTACGAGCAGTACTTC.

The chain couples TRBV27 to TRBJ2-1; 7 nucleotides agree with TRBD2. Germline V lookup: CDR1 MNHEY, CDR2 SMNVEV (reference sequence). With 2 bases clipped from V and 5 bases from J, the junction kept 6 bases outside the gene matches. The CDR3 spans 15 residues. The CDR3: CASSLRGSSDNEQFF. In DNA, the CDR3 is TGTGCCAGCAGTTTACGCGGGAGCTCTGACAATGAGCAGTTCTTC.

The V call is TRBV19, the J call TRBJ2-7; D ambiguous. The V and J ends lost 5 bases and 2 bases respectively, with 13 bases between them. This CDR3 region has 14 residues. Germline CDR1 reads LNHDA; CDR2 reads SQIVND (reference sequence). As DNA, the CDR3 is TGTGCCAGTAGTCGAGAAGGCGGAGCCTACGAGCAGTACTTC. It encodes CASSREGGAYEQYF. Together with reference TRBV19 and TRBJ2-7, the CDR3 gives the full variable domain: DGGITQSPKYLFRKEGQNVTLSCEQNLNHDAMYWYRQDPGQGLRLIYYSQIVNDFQKGDIAEGYSVSREKKESFPLTVTSAQKNPTAFYLCASSREGGAYEQYFGPGTRLTVT.

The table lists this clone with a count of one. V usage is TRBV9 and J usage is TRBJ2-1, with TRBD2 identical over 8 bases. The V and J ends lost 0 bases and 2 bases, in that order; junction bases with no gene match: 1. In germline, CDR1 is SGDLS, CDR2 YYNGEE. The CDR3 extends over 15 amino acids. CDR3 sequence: CASSVELAAYNEQFF. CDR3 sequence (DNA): TGTGCCAGCAGCGTAGAACTAGCGGCCTACAATGAGCAGTTCTTC.